The rows below give T cell receptor beta chains drawn from one sample of a study of beta chain features in type 1 diabetes. Clones were read by immunoSEQ multiplex PCR, and TCRdb kept only the in-frame ones, dropping some. This table has roughly 180,000 clones, approximately 7.9% appearing once. What was sequenced was central memory CD4+ T cells from blood. Receptors were obtained from a young man with type 1 diabetes. CDR3s include the opening cysteine and the closing phenylalanine or tryptophan. Fields, in order: CDR3 protein, V gene, J gene.

CDR3: CAWTRGANVLTF
V: TRBV30
J: TRBJ2-6

CDR3: CASSPGAGGETQYF
V: TRBV7-9
J: TRBJ2-5

CDR3: CASTANYGYTF
V: TRBV28
J: TRBJ1-2

CDR3: CASSPGQGLYGYTF
V: TRBV5-4
J: TRBJ1-2

CDR3: CASSPQAGNVNEQYF
V: TRBV7-7
J: TRBJ2-7

CDR3: CASGRQYQETQYF
V: TRBV19
J: TRBJ2-5

CDR3: CASSVVGGLGETQYF
V: TRBV9
J: TRBJ2-5

CDR3: CASSPDLTGNTIYF
V: TRBV6-6
J: TRBJ1-3

CDR3: CASSTGTTDTQYF
V: TRBV7-7
J: TRBJ2-3

CDR3: CASSLTARTSGDEQFF
V: TRBV9
J: TRBJ2-1

CDR3: CASSLYGVVQETQYF
V: TRBV7-2
J: TRBJ2-5

CDR3: CASSRPGGLELFF
V: TRBV7-9
J: TRBJ1-4

CDR3: CASSLSGVLTF
V: TRBV11-2
J: TRBJ2-6

CDR3: CAWSVGPLGAFF
V: TRBV30
J: TRBJ1-1

CDR3: CASSATGTETQYF
V: TRBV19
J: TRBJ2-5

CDR3: CASSLGSGSSHTGELFF
V: TRBV7-8
J: TRBJ2-2

CDR3: CASSVALAGGGEQFF
V: TRBV9
J: TRBJ2-1

CDR3: CSVEGRGISYGYTF
V: TRBV29-1
J: TRBJ1-2

CDR3: CASSPGTGGRGYTF
V: TRBV9
J: TRBJ1-2

CDR3: CASSQQVVGGTGANVLTF
V: TRBV7-2
J: TRBJ2-6

CDR3: CASSPHRDTYEQYF
V: TRBV5-1
J: TRBJ2-7

CDR3: CAINQFAGQETQYF
V: TRBV10-3
J: TRBJ2-5

CDR3: CASSAKLVAQPQHF
V: TRBV7-2
J: TRBJ1-5

CDR3: CAWRTQGGSYEQYF
V: TRBV30
J: TRBJ2-7

CDR3: CASNYRGLVEQYF
V: TRBV23-1
J: TRBJ2-7

CDR3: CASNLAGVETQYF
V: TRBV5-1
J: TRBJ2-5

CDR3: CAIRDGGLRDTQYF
V: TRBV10-3
J: TRBJ2-3

CDR3: CASSQASGGARGYYEQYF
V: TRBV4-3
J: TRBJ2-7

CDR3: CAGDRVSSDTQYF
V: TRBV30
J: TRBJ2-3

CDR3: CASSLALHSSGNTIYF
V: TRBV7-2
J: TRBJ1-3

CDR3: CASSADRNYEQYF
V: TRBV5-4
J: TRBJ2-7

CDR3: CASSSTPLTDTQYF
V: TRBV5-6
J: TRBJ2-3